Reported below is one TCR beta chain. Antigen unknown. It was 5'RACE with constant-segment primers that produced the TCR alpha and TCR beta cDNA libraries, which carried sample barcodes and UMIs. TCRdb re-called the 5' RACE reads through MiXCR, storing one row per CDR3 protein. The sample has under 700,000 distinct CDR3 sequences, about a fifth seen once. V was clipped by 4 bases and J by 12 bases; unmatched bases: 10. From germline, CDR1 is SNHLY and CDR2 FYNNEI. The CDR3 has 15 residues. The sample belongs to a study of T-cell memory formation after mild COVID-19. Study-wide context: Clustering of TCRs was largely donor specific.

General observations from the study: Day 15 to 85 contracting clones showed balanced CD4/CD8; day 15 to 37 expanders favored CD4+.

The V and J genes are TRBV2 and TRBJ2-5; TRBD2 aligns across 14 bases. This sequence originates from an adult woman who had mild COVID-19 (a few samples of this study predate the infection). Cell type and time point are not known. The sequenced sample was PBMCs or a T cell subset sorted from them (not recorded which). In DNA, the CDR3 is TGTGCCAGCAGTGTCCCGGGGACTAGCGGGGGCATGAAGTACTTC. It specifies CASSVPGTSGGMKYF.